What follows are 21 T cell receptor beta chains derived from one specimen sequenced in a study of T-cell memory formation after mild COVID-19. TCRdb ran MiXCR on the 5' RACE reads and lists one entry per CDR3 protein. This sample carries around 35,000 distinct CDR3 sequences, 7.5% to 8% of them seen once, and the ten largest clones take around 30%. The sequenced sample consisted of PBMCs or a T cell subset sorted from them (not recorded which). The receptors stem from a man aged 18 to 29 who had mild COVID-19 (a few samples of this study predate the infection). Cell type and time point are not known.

Here the CDR3 DNA reads TGTGCCAGCAGAGACAACGCAAACACCGGGGAGCTGTTTTTT. Its protein product is CASRDNANTGELFF. The chain carries TRBV7-9 and TRBJ2-2; D gene unclear. V lost 6 bases to trimming and J lost 2 bases, with 10 bases between them. CDR1 and CDR2 (germline): SEHNR, FQNEAQ (reference sequence). This CDR3 region has 14 residues.

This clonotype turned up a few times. For the CDR3, the DNA is TGTGCCAGCAGCTTGGCAGGGGGCTCTGGAAACACCATATATTTT. Residues: CASSLAGGSGNTIYF. The gene calls are TRBV5-4 and TRBJ1-3; 7 bases match TRBD1. The germline CDR1 and CDR2 sequences are SGHNT and YYREEE (reference sequence). The CDR3 extends over 15 amino acids. V dropped 0 bases and J dropped 0; count of bases not matched to a gene: 0.

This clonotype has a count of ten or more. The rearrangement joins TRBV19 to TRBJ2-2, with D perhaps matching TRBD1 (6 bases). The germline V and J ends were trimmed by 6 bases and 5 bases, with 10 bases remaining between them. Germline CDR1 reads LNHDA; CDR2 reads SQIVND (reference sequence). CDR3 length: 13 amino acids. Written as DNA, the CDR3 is TGTGCCAGTAGGTCAGGGGCGACCGGGGAGCTGTTTTTT. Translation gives CASRSGATGELFF.

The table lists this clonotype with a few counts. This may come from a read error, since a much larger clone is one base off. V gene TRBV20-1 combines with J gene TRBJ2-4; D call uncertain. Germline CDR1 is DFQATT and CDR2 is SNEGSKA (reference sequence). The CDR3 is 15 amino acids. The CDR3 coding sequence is TGCAGAGCTGGGCCCCAAGCGACAGCCAAAAACATTCAGTACTTC. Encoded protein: CRAGPQATAKNIQYF.

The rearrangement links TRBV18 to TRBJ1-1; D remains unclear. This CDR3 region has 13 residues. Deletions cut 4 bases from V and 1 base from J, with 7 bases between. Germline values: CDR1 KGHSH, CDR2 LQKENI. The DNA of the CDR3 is TGTGCCAGCTCACAGACACAGAACACTGAAGCTTTCTTT. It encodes CASSQTQNTEAFF. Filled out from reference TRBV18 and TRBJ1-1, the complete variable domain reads NAGVMQNPRHLVRRRGQEARLRCSPMKGHSHVYWYRQLPEEGLKFMVYLQKENIIDESGMPKERFSAEFPKEGPSILRIQQVVRGDSAAYFCASSQTQNTEAFFGQGTRLTVV.

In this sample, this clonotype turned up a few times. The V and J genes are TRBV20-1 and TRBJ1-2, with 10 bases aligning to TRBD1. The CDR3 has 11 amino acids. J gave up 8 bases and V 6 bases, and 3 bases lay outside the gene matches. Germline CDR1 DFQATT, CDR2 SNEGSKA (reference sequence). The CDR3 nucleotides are TGCAGTGCCGGGACAGGGGAAGGCTACACCTTC. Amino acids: CSAGTGEGYTF.

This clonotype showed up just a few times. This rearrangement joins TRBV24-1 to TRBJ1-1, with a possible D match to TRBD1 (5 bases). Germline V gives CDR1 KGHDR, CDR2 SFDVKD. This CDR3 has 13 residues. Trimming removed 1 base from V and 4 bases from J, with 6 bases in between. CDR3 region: CATSDFTGTEAFF. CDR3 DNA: TGTGCCACCAGTGATTTCACAGGCACTGAAGCTTTCTTT.

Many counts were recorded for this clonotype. The CDR3, as DNA: TGTGCCAGCAGCGCGGGGCTGCGGGGGGGAGAGACCCAGTACTTC. Translation gives CASSAGLRGGETQYF. V gene TRBV7-9 combines with J gene TRBJ2-5, with 9 positions matching TRBD2. Trimming at V came to 5 bases and at J to 4 bases, leaving 8 bases not matched to a gene. Germline-derived CDR1 and CDR2 are SEHNR and FQNEAQ (reference sequence). CDR3 length: 15 residues.

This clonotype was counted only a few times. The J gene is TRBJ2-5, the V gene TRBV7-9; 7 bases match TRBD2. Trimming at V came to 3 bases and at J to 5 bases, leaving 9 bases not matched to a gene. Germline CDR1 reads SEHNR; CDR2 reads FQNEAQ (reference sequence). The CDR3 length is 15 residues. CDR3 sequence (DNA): TGTGCCAGCAGCTTGGAGTGGGAGGGGCACGAGACCCAGTACTTC. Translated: CASSLEWEGHETQYF.

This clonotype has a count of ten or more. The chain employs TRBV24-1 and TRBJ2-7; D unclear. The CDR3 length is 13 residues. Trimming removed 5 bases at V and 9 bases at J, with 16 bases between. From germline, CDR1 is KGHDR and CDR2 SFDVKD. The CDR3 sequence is CATSAVSPTGQYV. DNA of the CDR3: TGTGCCACCAGTGCCGTTTCGCCTACGGGGCAGTACGTC.

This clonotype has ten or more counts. The CDR3 loop is CASSPSTLAGGAEQFF. Here the CDR3 DNA reads TGTGCCAGCAGCCCTTCCACGCTAGCGGGGGGGGCTGAGCAGTTCTTC. The rearrangement joins TRBV5-4 to TRBJ2-1, with TRBD2 matching 12 bases. The CDR3 totals 16 residues. From germline, CDR1 is SGHNT and CDR2 YYREEE (reference sequence). Unmatched junction bases numbered 11, after V lost 4 bases and J lost 9 bases.

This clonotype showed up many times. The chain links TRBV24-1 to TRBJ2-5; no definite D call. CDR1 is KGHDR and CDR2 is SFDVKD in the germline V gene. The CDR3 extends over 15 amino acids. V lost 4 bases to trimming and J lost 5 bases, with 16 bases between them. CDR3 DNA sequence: TGTGCCACCAGTGACTCCGGCCCCTTCGGGGAGACCCAGTACTTC. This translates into CATSDSGPFGETQYF.

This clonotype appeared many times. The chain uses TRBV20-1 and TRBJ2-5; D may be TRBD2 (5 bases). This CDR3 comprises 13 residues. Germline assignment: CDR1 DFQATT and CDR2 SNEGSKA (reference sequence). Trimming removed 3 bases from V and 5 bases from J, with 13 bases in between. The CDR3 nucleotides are TGCAGTGCTAGTACCGGGGTGGCGGAGACCCAGTACTTC. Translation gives CSASTGVAETQYF.

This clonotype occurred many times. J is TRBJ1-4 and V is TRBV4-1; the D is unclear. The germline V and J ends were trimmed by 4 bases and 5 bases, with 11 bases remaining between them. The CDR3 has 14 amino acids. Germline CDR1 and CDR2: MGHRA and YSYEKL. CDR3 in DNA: TGCGCCAGCAGCCGCCGGCTTTCAAATGAAAAACTGTTTTTT. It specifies CASSRRLSNEKLFF.

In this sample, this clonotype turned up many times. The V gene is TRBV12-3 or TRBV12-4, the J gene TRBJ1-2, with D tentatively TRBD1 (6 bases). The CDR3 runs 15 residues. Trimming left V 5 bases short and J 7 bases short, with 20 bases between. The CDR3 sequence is CASSLSVGGISGYTF. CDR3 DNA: TGTGCCAGCAGTCTTTCTGTAGGGGGGATTTCTGGCTACACCTTC.

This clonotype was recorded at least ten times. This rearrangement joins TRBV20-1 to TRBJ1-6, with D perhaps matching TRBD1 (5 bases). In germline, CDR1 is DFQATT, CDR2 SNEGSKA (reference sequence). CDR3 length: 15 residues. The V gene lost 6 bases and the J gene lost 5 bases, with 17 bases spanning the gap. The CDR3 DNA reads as TGCAGTGCCCCTCCCGGGCAGGGCCATAATTCACCCCTCCACTTT. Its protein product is CSAPPGQGHNSPLHF.

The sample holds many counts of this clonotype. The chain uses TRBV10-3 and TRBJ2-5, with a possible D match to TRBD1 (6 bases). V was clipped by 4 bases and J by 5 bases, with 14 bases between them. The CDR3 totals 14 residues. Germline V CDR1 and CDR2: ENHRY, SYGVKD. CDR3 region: CAISGPQGRETQYF. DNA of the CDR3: TGTGCCATCAGTGGTCCACAGGGTAGGGAGACCCAGTACTTC.

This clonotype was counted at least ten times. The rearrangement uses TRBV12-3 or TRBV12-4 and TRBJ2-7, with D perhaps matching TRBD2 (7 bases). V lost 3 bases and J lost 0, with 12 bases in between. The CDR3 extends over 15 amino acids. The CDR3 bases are TGTGCCAGCAGTTTGGGGGGGGCCCTCTCCTACGAGCAGTACTTC. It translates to CASSLGGALSYEQYF.

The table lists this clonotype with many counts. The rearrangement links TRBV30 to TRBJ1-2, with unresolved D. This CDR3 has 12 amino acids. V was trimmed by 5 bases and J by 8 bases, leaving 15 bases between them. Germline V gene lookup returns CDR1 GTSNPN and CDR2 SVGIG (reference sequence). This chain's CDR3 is CAWANGPGGYTF. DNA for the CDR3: TGTGCCTGGGCAAACGGGCCGGGGGGCTACACCTTC.

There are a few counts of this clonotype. The CDR3 here is CASSATRASEAFF. CDR3 nucleotides: TGTGCCAGCAGCGCCACCCGGGCATCTGAAGCTTTCTTT. V usage is TRBV6-1 and J usage is TRBJ1-1; D remains unclear. Germline V CDR1 and CDR2: MNHNS, SASEGT. The CDR3 contains 13 residues. With 6 bases removed from V and 6 bases from J, the gap between germline ends came to 14 bases.

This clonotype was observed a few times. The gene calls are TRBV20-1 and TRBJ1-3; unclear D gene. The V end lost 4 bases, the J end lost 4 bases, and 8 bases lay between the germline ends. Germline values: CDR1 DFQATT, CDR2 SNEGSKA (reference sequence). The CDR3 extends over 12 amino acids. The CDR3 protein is CSAISGGNTIYF. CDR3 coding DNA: TGCAGTGCTATAAGTGGGGGAAACACCATATATTTT.